The rows below give T cell receptor beta chains drawn from one sample of a study of cytomegalovirus exposure and HLA in healthy donors. Data came from immunoSEQ multiplex PCR; TCRdb stores just in-frame clones and leaves some out. This table has fewer than 250,000 clones, 86% appearing once. Sequencing used PBMCs. These receptors originate from a woman aged 18-29 years in good health and CMV-seronegative. Each CDR3 is given with its conserved first and last residue. Each record gives: J gene, V gene, clone size, D gene, CDR3 protein, CDR3 DNA. D genes are given only for firm matches. The listing skips clone size in some rows; elsewhere it reads once, few, many or a size class.

j_call: TRBJ1-3; v_call: TRBV7-9; clone_size: -; d_call: -; cdr3_aa: CASSLDIGDTIYF; cdr3_nt: TGTGCCAGCAGCCTAGACATCGGGGACACCATATATTTT
j_call: TRBJ1-3; v_call: TRBV14; clone_size: -; d_call: TRBD1; cdr3_aa: CASSPYRGFGNTIYF; cdr3_nt: TGTGCCAGCAGCCCATACAGGGGTTTTGGAAACACCATATATTTT
j_call: TRBJ1-2; v_call: TRBV19; clone_size: few; d_call: -; cdr3_aa: CASNPAGATYGYTF; cdr3_nt: TGTGCCAGTAACCCCGCTGGAGCAACCTATGGCTACACCTTC
j_call: TRBJ2-7; v_call: TRBV15; clone_size: -; d_call: -; cdr3_aa: CATSRDPYYEQYF; cdr3_nt: TGTGCCACCAGCAGAGACCCCTACTACGAGCAGTACTTC
j_call: TRBJ2-1; v_call: TRBV6-5; clone_size: -; d_call: -; cdr3_aa: CASLSHWSEQFF; cdr3_nt: TGTGCCAGCCTCAGTCATTGGAGTGAGCAGTTCTTC
j_call: TRBJ1-2; v_call: TRBV5-1; clone_size: once; d_call: -; cdr3_aa: CASSGGTGGYTF; cdr3_nt: TGCGCCAGCAGCGGCGGGACGGGAGGCTACACCTTC
j_call: TRBJ1-5; v_call: TRBV7-2; clone_size: -; d_call: TRBD1; cdr3_aa: CASSLNRGPSPQHF; cdr3_nt: TGTGCCAGCAGCTTGAACAGGGGGCCCTCGCCCCAGCATTTT
j_call: TRBJ2-7; v_call: TRBV5-1; clone_size: -; d_call: TRBD2; cdr3_aa: CASSSATSGGVYEQYF; cdr3_nt: TGCGCCAGCAGCTCCGCGACTAGCGGGGGGGTTTACGAGCAGTACTTC
j_call: TRBJ2-5; v_call: TRBV7-9; clone_size: -; d_call: TRBD1; cdr3_aa: CASSSYRGEETQYF; cdr3_nt: TGTGCCAGCAGCTCGTACAGGGGTGAAGAGACCCAGTACTTC
j_call: TRBJ2-5; v_call: TRBV11-2; clone_size: -; d_call: TRBD1; cdr3_aa: CASSPIGTGTIGQETQYF; cdr3_nt: TGTGCCAGCAGCCCCATCGGGACAGGGACCATCGGGCAAGAGACCCAGTACTTC
j_call: TRBJ1-2; v_call: TRBV25-1; clone_size: -; d_call: TRBD1; cdr3_aa: CASSEGTGKRYGYTF; cdr3_nt: TGTGCCAGCAGTGAAGGGACAGGGAAGAGGTATGGCTACACCTTC
j_call: TRBJ2-1; v_call: TRBV9; clone_size: -; d_call: -; cdr3_aa: CASSVVGSGGAVFNEQFF; cdr3_nt: TGTGCCAGCAGCGTAGTTGGTTCTGGTGGGGCCGTCTTCAATGAGCAGTTCTTC
j_call: TRBJ1-2; v_call: TRBV5-4; clone_size: -; d_call: TRBD1; cdr3_aa: CASSFPDRGGLGYTF; cdr3_nt: TGTGCCAGCAGCTTTCCGGACAGGGGGGGATTAGGCTACACCTTC
j_call: TRBJ1-6; v_call: TRBV6-5; clone_size: -; d_call: TRBD1; cdr3_aa: CASSRTGEETPLHF; cdr3_nt: TGTGCCAGCAGTAGGACAGGGGAGGAAACACCCCTCCACTTT
j_call: TRBJ1-1; v_call: TRBV5-6; clone_size: -; d_call: -; cdr3_aa: CASSLAVQFEAFF; cdr3_nt: TGTGCCAGCAGCCTGGCCGTGCAGTTTGAAGCTTTCTTT
j_call: TRBJ2-3; v_call: TRBV10-1; clone_size: -; d_call: TRBD2; cdr3_aa: CASSLSGGASRDTQYF; cdr3_nt: TGCGCCAGCAGCCTCAGCGGGGGGGCCAGCAGGGATACGCAGTATTTT
j_call: TRBJ1-5; v_call: TRBV21-1; clone_size: -; d_call: -; cdr3_aa: CASSPGEGGNQPQHF; cdr3_nt: TGTGCCAGCAGCCCAGGGGAGGGTGGCAATCAGCCCCAGCATTTT
j_call: TRBJ2-1; v_call: TRBV6-5; clone_size: -; d_call: TRBD1; cdr3_aa: CASSYSRQGGEQFF; cdr3_nt: TGTGCCAGCAGTTACTCGAGACAGGGTGGTGAGCAGTTCTTC
j_call: TRBJ2-3; v_call: TRBV13; clone_size: -; d_call: -; cdr3_aa: CASSLDRLAMQYF; cdr3_nt: TGTGCCAGCAGCTTAGATCGGCTAGCCATGCAGTATTTT
j_call: TRBJ2-1; v_call: TRBV5-1; clone_size: -; d_call: -; cdr3_aa: CASSLSQGLGNEQFF; cdr3_nt: TGCGCCAGCAGCCTCAGCCAGGGCCTGGGCAATGAGCAGTTCTTC
j_call: TRBJ2-7; v_call: TRBV6-1; clone_size: few; d_call: TRBD1; cdr3_aa: CASRTGAYEQYF; cdr3_nt: TGTGCCAGCAGAACAGGGGCCTACGAGCAGTACTTC
j_call: TRBJ1-1; v_call: TRBV9; clone_size: -; d_call: -; cdr3_aa: CASSGRQTNTEAFF; cdr3_nt: TGTGCCAGCAGCGGGCGACAGACGAACACTGAAGCTTTCTTT
j_call: TRBJ1-2; v_call: TRBV11-2; clone_size: -; d_call: -; cdr3_aa: CASSLQGQGLNGYTF; cdr3_nt: TGTGCCAGCAGCTTACAGGGGCAGGGGCTAAACGGCTACACCTTC
j_call: TRBJ2-7; v_call: TRBV5-4; clone_size: -; d_call: -; cdr3_aa: CASSLDRVSGEQYF; cdr3_nt: TGTGCCAGCAGCTTGGACAGGGTGTCGGGCGAGCAGTACTTC
j_call: TRBJ2-1; v_call: TRBV6-6; clone_size: -; d_call: -; cdr3_aa: CASTLGGSAYNEQFF; cdr3_nt: TGTGCCAGCACCCTTGGGGGGAGCGCCTACAATGAGCAGTTCTTC
j_call: TRBJ2-7; v_call: TRBV9; clone_size: -; d_call: TRBD2; cdr3_aa: CASSVDPSGSPYEQYF; cdr3_nt: TGTGCCAGCAGCGTAGACCCTAGCGGGTCCCCCTACGAGCAGTACTTC